This T cell receptor (beta chain) was sequenced for a study of T cell responses to AZD1222 COVID-19 vaccine. Study conclusions and caveats: The CD4 TCRs associated with vaccination extended across spike and predominated at 160-218 and 743-854. Baseline serostatus was positive in only a handful of AZD1222 recipients.

Germline loops: CDR1 SGHRS, CDR2 YFSETQ. Trimming stripped 6 bases from V and 3 bases from J, with 12 bases between. CDR3 length equals 14 residues. TCRdb keeps only in-frame clones here, not all; method: immunoSEQ multiplex PCR. The sample lists 180,000 or so clones, 88% occurring once. Points on this clone: Its specificity is not known.

Timing groups of about 4 and about 12 weeks for second doses were pooled. Sequenced here: peripheral blood, sampled 28 days after the second AZD1222 dose. This rearrangement joins TRBV5-1 to TRBJ2-2; maybe TRBD1 (5 bases). This TCR came from an adult who received the AZD1222 COVID-19 vaccine. As DNA, the CDR3 is TGCGCCAGCAAGCCGCTGGGGCACACCGGGGAGCTGTTTTTT. Translation gives CASKPLGHTGELFF.